What follows are 8 T cell receptor beta chains derived from one specimen sequenced in a study of PD-1 blockade in mismatch repair-deficient tumors. TCRdb's copy holds only in-frame clones and misses some; the assay was immunoSEQ multiplex PCR. The sample holds 65,000 to 80,000 clones, 70% to 85% seen once. Sequenced here: peripheral blood, sampled 2 weeks after starting pembrolizumab. Receptors originate from an adult with mismatch repair-deficient cancer.

This clone was counted between two and nine times. The chain recombines TRBV7-2 with TRBJ2-7, with D possibly TRBD1 on 6 matching bases. Germline CDR1 reads SGHTA; CDR2 reads FQGNSA. V lost 3 bases and J lost 3, with 9 bases in between. The CDR3 contains 13 residues. CDR3 region: CASSLWTDYEQYF. In DNA, the CDR3 is TGTGCCAGCAGCTTGTGGACAGACTACGAGCAGTACTTC.

The chain employs TRBV13 and TRBJ2-1, with a tentative D call TRBD1 (6 bases). Germline CDR1 PRHDT, CDR2 FYEKMQ (reference sequence). V was clipped by 2 bases and J by 9 bases, with 11 bases between them. The CDR3 length is 13 residues. CDR3 sequence (DNA): TGTGCCAGCAGCTTAAAACAGGGCAGTGAGCAGTTCTTC. Its translation is CASSLKQGSEQFF.

V usage is TRBV7-8 and J usage is TRBJ2-3; 8 bases map to TRBD1. The CDR3 covers 16 residues. Germline CDR1 reads SGHVS; CDR2 reads FQNEAQ. Germline trimming cut 5 bases from V and 0 bases from J; bases unmatched to any gene: 7. The CDR3 region is CASSDRQGSSTDTQYF. The CDR3 DNA reads as TGTGCCAGCAGCGACCGACAGGGGAGTAGCACAGATACGCAGTATTTT.

The chain uses TRBV9 and TRBJ2-7, with D possibly being TRBD1 (7 bases). The germline V gene encodes CDR1 SGDLS and CDR2 YYNGEE. Trimming removed 4 bases at V and 1 base at J, with 12 bases between. This CDR3 is 14 amino acids long. Here the CDR3 reads CASSRAGQSYEQYF. DNA for the CDR3: TGTGCCAGCAGCCGGGCGGGACAGTCCTACGAGCAGTACTTC.

V and J are TRBV7-8 and TRBJ2-2; D is perhaps TRBD1 (5 bases). Germline CDR1 is SGHVS and CDR2 is FQNEAQ. Trimming took 2 bases from V and 1 from J, leaving 8 bases between them. The CDR3 sequence is 15 residues long. The chain's CDR3 is CASSLRTGNTGELFF. The CDR3 DNA reads TGTGCCAGCAGCTTACGCACAGGGAACACCGGGGAGCTGTTTTTT. Using reference TRBV7-8 and TRBJ2-2 for the parts outside the CDR3, the full variable domain is GAGVSQSPRYKVAKRGQDVALRCDPISGHVSLFWYQQALGQGPEFLTYFQNEAQLDKSGLPSDRFFAERPEGSVSTLKIQRTQQEDSAVYLCASSLRTGNTGELFFGEGSRLTVL.

V and J are TRBV6-5 and TRBJ2-7; 8 bases line up with TRBD2. V was pared by 6 bases and J by 6 bases, with 4 bases of the junction left unmatched. There are 12 residues in the CDR3. Germline lookup yields CDR1 MNHEY and CDR2 SVGAGI. CDR3 protein: CASRRTSSEQYF. As DNA, the CDR3 is TGTGCCAGCAGAAGGACTAGCTCCGAGCAGTACTTC.

This chain links TRBV5-4 with TRBJ2-5, with D perhaps matching TRBD1 or TRBD2 (5 bases each). The J call is uncertain, as TRBJ2-7 better fits the DNA end. Germline V lookup: CDR1 SGHNT, CDR2 YYREEE (reference sequence). CDR3 size: 15 residues. CDR3 nucleotide sequence: TGTGCCAGCAGCTTGGCGGGACCATTATCCTACGAGCAGTACTTC. Protein sequence: CASSLAGPLSYEQYF.

The V call is TRBV6-1, the J call TRBJ2-1; D is unclear. This CDR3 spans 15 amino acids. V shed 6 bases and J shed 0 bases, with 12 bases lying between them. Germline CDR1 and CDR2: MNHNS and SASEGT. The CDR3 loop is CASRQSYSSYNEQFF. In DNA form, the CDR3 reads TGTGCCAGCAGGCAATCCTACAGCTCCTACAATGAGCAGTTCTTC.